This T cell receptor beta chain was recorded in a study of blood T cell repertoires in COVID-19. Trimming stripped 9 bases from V and 2 bases from J, with 22 bases between. The CDR3 runs 17 residues. Germline V gives CDR1 SGHAT, CDR2 FQNNGV. Here immunoSEQ multiplex PCR was the method, and the copy in TCRdb shows in-frame clones only, minus some. The data contain tens of thousands of clones, approximately 85% of them singletons. The specimen was peripheral blood. This TCR was recovered from a man in his sixties with COVID-19, enrolled during active disease. The chain employs TRBV11-2 and TRBJ1-4, with a possible D match to TRBD1 (6 bases). The CDR3 protein is CASPDVTGKRTNEKLFF. CDR3 bases: TGTGCCAGTCCTGATGTCACAGGGAAAAGGACTAATGAAAAACTGTTTTTT. The full variable domain, in which reference TRBV11-2 and TRBJ1-4 provide the parts outside the CDR3, is EAGVAQSPRYKIIEKRQSVAFWCNPISGHATLYWYQQILGQGPKLLIQFQNNGVVDDSQLPKDRFSAERLKGVDSTLKIQPAKLEDSAVYLCASPDVTGKRTNEKLFFGSGTQLSVL.